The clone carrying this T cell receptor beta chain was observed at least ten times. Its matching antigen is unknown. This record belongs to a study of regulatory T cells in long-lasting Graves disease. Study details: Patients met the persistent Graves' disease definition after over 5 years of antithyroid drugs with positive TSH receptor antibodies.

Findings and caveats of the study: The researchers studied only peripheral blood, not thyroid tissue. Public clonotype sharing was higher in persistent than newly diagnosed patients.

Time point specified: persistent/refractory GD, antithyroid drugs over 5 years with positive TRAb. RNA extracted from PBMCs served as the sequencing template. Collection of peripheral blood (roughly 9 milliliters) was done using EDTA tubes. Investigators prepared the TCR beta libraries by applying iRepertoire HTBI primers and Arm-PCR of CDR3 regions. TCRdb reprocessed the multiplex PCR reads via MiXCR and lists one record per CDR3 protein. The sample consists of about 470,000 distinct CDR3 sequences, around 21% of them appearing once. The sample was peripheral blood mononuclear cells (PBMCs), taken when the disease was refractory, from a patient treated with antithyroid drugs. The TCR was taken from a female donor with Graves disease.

The CDR3 DNA sequence: TGTGCCAGCCTGAGGTTTGGGCGGACCTACGAGCAGTACTTC. This gives the protein CASLRFGRTYEQYF. V is TRBV28 and J is TRBJ2-7; D is undetermined. This CDR3 contains 14 residues. The germline V and J ends were trimmed by 8 bases and 2 bases, with 16 bases remaining between them. Germline V gives CDR1 MDHEN, CDR2 SYDVKM. The full variable domain, its missing parts supplied by reference TRBV28 and TRBJ2-7, is DVKVTQSSRYLVKRTGEKVFLECVQDMDHENMFWYRQDPGLGLRLIYFSYDVKMKEKGDIPEGYSVSREKKERFSLILESASTNQTSMYLCASLRFGRTYEQYFGPGTRLTVT.